This is a list of T cell receptor beta chains from one sample in a study of T cells in localized non-small cell lung cancer. Using immunoSEQ multiplex PCR, the repertoire was profiled, and TCRdb retains in-frame clones only, with some absent. The table records tens of thousands of clones, approximately 92% of them present only once. The source was peripheral blood, collected before any cancer treatment. The source of these receptors is a female donor older than 55 with stage I lung adenocarcinoma. CDR3s include the opening cysteine and the closing phenylalanine or tryptophan. D genes are given only for firm matches.

j_call v_call cdr3_length d_call cdr3_nt cdr3_aa
TRBJ2-5 TRBV2 14 NA TGTGCCAGCAAGGCACAGTCCCTCGGGGAGACCCAGTACTTC CASKAQSLGETQYF
TRBJ1-1 TRBV19 13 NA TGTGCCAGTAGTATAGGAGGGGTCACTGAAGCTTTCTTT CASSIGGVTEAFF
TRBJ1-1 TRBV5-1 15 NA TGCGCCAGCAGCTTGGACGGCAGGGCGAACACTGAAGCTTTCTTT CASSLDGRANTEAFF
TRBJ1-3 TRBV2 13 TRBD1 TGTGCCAGCACTGACAGGGCTGGAAACACCATATATTTT CASTDRAGNTIYF
TRBJ2-5 TRBV2 15 TRBD1 TGTGCCAGCAGTAACCGGGACAGGGGCAGGGGGACCCAGTACTTC CASSNRDRGRGTQYF
TRBJ1-2 TRBV19 10 NA TGTGCCAGAGGGGGTGTTCCGCCCCCCTTC CARGGVPPPF
TRBJ1-1 TRBV14 17 NA TGTGCCAGCAGCCAACCTCGTCCGGGACACCTGAACACTGAAGCTTTCTTT CASSQPRPGHLNTEAFF
TRBJ2-3 TRBV28 16 NA TGTGCCAGCAGTTTTTTCTGGACAAGAGGGACAGATACGCAGTATTTT CASSFFWTRGTDTQYF
TRBJ2-1 TRBV15 13 NA TGTGCCACCAGCAGAGGCGCCAGCTATGAGCAGTTCTTC CATSRGASYEQFF
TRBJ2-3 TRBV5-1 15 NA TGCGCCAGCACCCTAGTAGGGCGTAGCACAGATACGCAGTATTTT CASTLVGRSTDTQYF
TRBJ2-3 TRBV18 15 NA TGTGCCAGCTCGCGACGAAACGATGGGACAGATACGCAGTATTTT CASSRRNDGTDTQYF
TRBJ2-1 TRBV7-2 15 NA TGTGCCAGCAGCTTAGGGGCAGGGATCTACAATGAGCAGTTCTTC CASSLGAGIYNEQFF
TRBJ1-5 TRBV15 17 TRBD1 TGTGCCACCAGCAGAGATAGGGGACAGGGACGCAATCAGCCCCAGCATTTT CATSRDRGQGRNQPQHF
TRBJ2-5 TRBV18 16 TRBD1 TGTGCCAGCTCACCACCGATTGGGACAGGGAAGGAGACCCAGTACTTC CASSPPIGTGKETQYF